This TCR beta chain appears in the sequencing data of a study of tumor-infiltrating lymphocytes in oesophageal squamous cell carcinoma. Germline assignment: CDR1 PRHDT and CDR2 FYEKMQ (reference sequence). Between the trimmed V and J ends, which lost 0 bases and 3 bases, there was a span of 6 bases. This CDR3 contains 14 residues. TCRdb used MiXCR to reprocess the PCR reads, holding one entry per CDR3 protein. The sample carries under 25,000 distinct CDR3 sequences, around 43% recorded once. This clonotype was counted only a few times. Source material: blood. The origin of this receptor is a male donor with esophageal squamous cell carcinoma. The chain recombines TRBV13 with TRBJ1-3, with D possibly matching TRBD1 (5 bases). The CDR3 nucleotides are TGTGCCAGCAGCTTAGGGGACATTGGAAACACCATATATTTT. It specifies CASSLGDIGNTIYF.